These 18 T cell receptor beta chains were sequenced from one sample in a study of beta chain features in type 1 diabetes. Notes on the study in general: All four CD4+ subsets from Type 1 diabetes patients carried moderately but significantly shorter TCRB CDR3s.

Expressed TCRB transcripts were sequenced because the entire RNA isolate underwent reverse transcription. Sequencing was performed with immunoSEQ multiplex PCR; in TCRdb, only in-frame clones are kept and a portion is missing. The table records around 310,000 clones, 13% of them present only once. No antigen has been assigned to these receptors. The material sequenced was naive CD4+ T cells from blood. These receptor sequences come from a woman in her late teens or twenties with type 1 diabetes.

The chain joins TRBV7-2 to TRBJ1-5, with 8 bases lining up with TRBD1. From germline, CDR1 is SGHTA and CDR2 FQGNSA. J gave up 3 bases and V 5 bases, and 12 bases lay outside the gene matches. The CDR3 spans 17 residues. The chain's CDR3 is CASSRHQGAQANQPQHF. CDR3 DNA: TGTGCCAGCAGCCGTCATCAGGGGGCGCAGGCCAATCAGCCCCAGCATTTT.

This clone was seen a handful of times. The chain carries TRBV4-1 and TRBJ1-1; tentatively, D is TRBD1 (6 bases). The V and J ends lost 4 bases and 0 bases respectively, with 12 bases between them. Germline V gene data show CDR1 as MGHRA and CDR2 as YSYEKL. CDR3 length: 15 amino acids. CDR3 DNA: TGCGCCAGCAGCCCCCCGGACAGAGTGAACACTGAAGCTTTCTTT. Encoded protein: CASSPPDRVNTEAFF.

The CDR3 here is CASSRQGGNIQYF. CDR3 sequence (DNA): TGTGCCAGCAGCCGACAGGGTGGAAACATTCAGTACTTC. The chain joins TRBV7-9 to TRBJ2-4; 7 positions agree with TRBD1. The CDR3 consists of 13 residues. The germline V gene has CDR1 SEHNR and CDR2 FQNEAQ (reference sequence). The J segment lost 6 bases and the V segment lost 5 bases, leaving 4 bases of the junction unmatched.

This clone has a handful of counts. CDR3 DNA sequence: TGCGCCAGCAGCTACACAGGGAACACTGAAGCTTTCTTT. Translating gives CASSYTGNTEAFF. The chain links TRBV5-1 to TRBJ1-1; weak D call: TRBD1 (5 bases). CDR3 length: 13 residues. V was cut by 3 bases and J by 1 base, with 7 bases left in between. The germline CDR1 and CDR2 sequences are SGHRS and YFSETQ.

This chain links TRBV7-2 with TRBJ1-2; D call uncertain. This CDR3 has 16 residues. V lost 0 bases, J lost 2 bases, and 13 bases lay in between. CDR1 is SGHTA, CDR2 FQGNSA, per germline. The CDR3 spells CASSLATGLINYGYTF. CDR3 nucleotides: TGTGCCAGCAGCTTAGCTACCGGACTTATCAACTATGGCTACACCTTC.

The chain is built from TRBV30 and TRBJ1-1, with 9 bases matching TRBD1. Per germline, CDR1 GTSNPN and CDR2 SVGIG (reference sequence). This CDR3 spans 15 amino acids. V was pared by 3 bases and J by 5 bases, with 10 bases of the junction left unmatched. The CDR3 DNA sequence: TGTGCCTGGAGGTCACCGGGACAGGGCTTTACTGAAGCTTTCTTT. Protein: CAWRSPGQGFTEAFF.

The chain carries TRBV5-6 and TRBJ2-5, with D perhaps TRBD2 (6 bases). The V end lost 0 bases, the J end lost 5 bases, and 8 bases lay between the germline ends. This CDR3 has 13 residues. From germline, CDR1 is SGHDT and CDR2 YYEEEE. CDR3 DNA sequence: TGTGCCAGCAGCTTGGTGGGGAGGGAGACCCAGTACTTC. Translated, it gives CASSLVGRETQYF.

CDR3 DNA: TGCGCCAGCAGCTCGGGACACCAGAACACTGAAGCTTTCTTT. Amino acids: CASSSGHQNTEAFF. The chain combines TRBV5-1 with TRBJ1-1; weak D call: TRBD1 (6 bases). Germline V lookup: CDR1 SGHRS, CDR2 YFSETQ. With 3 bases removed from V and 1 base from J, the gap between germline ends came to 10 bases. The CDR3 is 14 residues long.

This clone was recorded many times. The chain couples TRBV7-9 to TRBJ2-1, with D tentatively TRBD2 (6 bases). Per germline, CDR1 SEHNR and CDR2 FQNEAQ (reference sequence). The CDR3 covers 14 residues. V lost 0 bases and J 6 bases, leaving 9 bases between the germline ends. CDR3 in amino acids: CASSLATSRNEQFF. The CDR3 DNA follows: TGTGCCAGCAGCTTAGCAACTAGCCGCAATGAGCAGTTCTTC.

This clone was detected only a few times. This chain uses TRBV19 with TRBJ2-7, with 14 bases identical to TRBD2. Losses at the gene ends were 6 bases for V and 7 bases for J; bases not matched to a gene: 11. In germline, CDR1 is LNHDA, CDR2 SQIVND (reference sequence). This CDR3 is 16 amino acids long. CDR3 DNA sequence: TGTGCCAGTAGATCAGGCGGACTAGCGGGAGGATATGAGCAGTACTTC. The encoded protein is CASRSGGLAGGYEQYF.

This clone was seen more than once but under ten times. The chain employs TRBV5-4 and TRBJ2-1, with 7 bases aligning to TRBD2. The length of the CDR3 is 14 residues. Germline CDR1 is SGHNT and CDR2 is YYREEE (reference sequence). V trimming: 4 bases; J trimming: 5 bases; junction bases outside the gene matches: 6. The CDR3 DNA is TGTGCCAGCAGCCTAACCGGGACTAACAATGAGCAGTTCTTC. It codes for CASSLTGTNNEQFF.

This clone appeared a few times. This chain uses TRBV7-2 with TRBJ2-5; 7 bases align to TRBD1. The V and J ends lost 5 bases and 4 bases, in that order; junction bases with no gene match: 7. The CDR3 contains 14 residues. The germline V gene has CDR1 SGHTA and CDR2 FQGNSA. The chain's CDR3 is CASSPATGPETQYF. The DNA of the CDR3 is TGTGCCAGCAGCCCGGCGACAGGGCCAGAGACCCAGTACTTC.

This clone was recorded a few times. This rearrangement joins TRBV5-1 to TRBJ2-1; D unresolved. The CDR3 has 12 amino acids. V was pared by 4 bases and J by 6 bases, with 8 bases between. Germline lookup yields CDR1 SGHRS and CDR2 YFSETQ. CDR3 coding DNA: TGCGCCAGCAGCCAGGAATCCAATGAGCAGTTCTTC. It translates to CASSQESNEQFF.

V and J are TRBV14 and TRBJ1-5; 7 bases are shared with TRBD1. Germline V gene sequence: CDR1 SGHDN, CDR2 FVKESK. The CDR3 sequence is 13 residues long. The V gene end was trimmed by 6 bases and the J gene end by 6 bases; junction bases not matched to a gene: 5. This CDR3 is CASSLGQIQPQHF. CDR3 DNA sequence: TGTGCCAGCAGTCTGGGACAGATTCAGCCCCAGCATTTT.

This clone was detected a few times. The V gene is TRBV5-1, the J gene TRBJ2-3, with a weak D call TRBD2 (5 bases). Germline V gives CDR1 SGHRS, CDR2 YFSETQ. The V end was cut by 4 bases, the J end by 9 bases, with 12 bases between. This CDR3 is built from 12 residues. CDR3 amino acids: CASSLDYSTQYF. CDR3 bases: TGCGCCAGCAGCCTAGACTACAGCACGCAGTATTTT.

There are a few counts of this clone. The V call is TRBV5-4, the J call TRBJ2-1, with 12 bases matching TRBD2. Germline V lookup: CDR1 SGHNT, CDR2 YYREEE (reference sequence). With V trimmed by 1 base and J by 8 bases, 4 bases remained unmatched. There are 15 residues in the CDR3. CDR3 protein: CASSLRLAGADEQFF. Here the CDR3 DNA reads TGTGCCAGCAGCTTGCGACTAGCGGGAGCAGATGAGCAGTTCTTC. The variable domain in full, completed from reference TRBV5-4 and TRBJ2-1, reads ETGVTQSPTHLIKTRGQQVTLRCSSQSGHNTVSWYQQALGQGPQFIFQYYREEENGRGNFPPRFSGLQFPNYSSELNVNALELDDSALYLCASSLRLAGADEQFFGPGTRLTVL.

This clone was seen a handful of times. This sequence joins TRBV11-3 and TRBJ1-1, with TRBD1 matching 9 bases. After removal of 2 bases from V and 8 bases from J, the junction contained 12 bases not matched to a gene. There are 16 residues in the CDR3. CDR1 and CDR2 (germline): SGHNT, YENEEA. CDR3 DNA: TGTGCCAGCAGCTTATACGCTGGACAGGGGAGGGGCGAAGCTTTCTTT. It codes for CASSLYAGQGRGEAFF.

V and J are TRBV18 and TRBJ1-2, with a weak D call TRBD1 (6 bases). The germline V gene has CDR1 KGHSH and CDR2 LQKENI. There are 17 residues in the CDR3. Between the trimmed V and J ends, which lost 0 bases and 2 bases, there was a span of 16 bases. The CDR3 is CASSPPSGQTSNYGYTF. CDR3 nucleotide sequence: TGTGCCAGCTCACCACCGTCGGGACAAACGAGCAACTATGGCTACACCTTC.